A single sample gave rise to the 2 T cell receptor beta chains below, sequenced in a study of T cell responses to AZD1222 COVID-19 vaccine. This table comes from immunoSEQ multiplex PCR, and its TCRdb copy is limited to in-frame clones, with some not included. The data contain over 130,000 clones, 70% to 90% of them singletons. Specimen: peripheral blood, collected on day 0 of AZD1222 vaccination. Receptors were obtained from an adult in good health.

The chain is built from TRBV20-1 and TRBJ2-5, with 14 bases lining up with TRBD2. The length of the CDR3 is 16 residues. Germline V gene data show CDR1 as DFQATT and CDR2 as SNEGSKA (reference sequence). Unmatched junction bases numbered 8, after V lost 3 bases and J lost 5 bases. CDR3 protein: CSASSGTSGGIETQYF. CDR3 DNA: TGCAGTGCTAGTTCCGGGACTAGCGGGGGCATTGAGACCCAGTACTTC.

The chain is built from TRBV11-2 and TRBJ1-4; perhaps TRBD1 as D (5 bases). CDR3 length equals 12 residues. From germline, CDR1 is SGHAT and CDR2 FQNNGV. V was clipped by 3 bases and J by 11 bases, with 10 bases between them. The DNA of the CDR3 is TGTGCCAGCAGCTTTTTACGGGGGAAACTGTTTTTT. As protein: CASSFLRGKLFF.